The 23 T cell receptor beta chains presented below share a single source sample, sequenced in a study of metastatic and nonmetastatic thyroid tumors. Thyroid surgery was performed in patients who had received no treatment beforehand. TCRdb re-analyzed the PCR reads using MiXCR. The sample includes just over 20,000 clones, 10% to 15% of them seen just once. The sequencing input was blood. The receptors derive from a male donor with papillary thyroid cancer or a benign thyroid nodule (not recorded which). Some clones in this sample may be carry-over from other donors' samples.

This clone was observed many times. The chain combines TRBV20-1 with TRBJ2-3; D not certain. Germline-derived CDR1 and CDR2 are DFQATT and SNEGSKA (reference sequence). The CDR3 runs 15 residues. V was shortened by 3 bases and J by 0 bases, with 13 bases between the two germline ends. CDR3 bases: TGCAGTGCTAGGGACGTCGGGTCCAGCACAGATACGCAGTATTTT. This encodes CSARDVGSSTDTQYF.

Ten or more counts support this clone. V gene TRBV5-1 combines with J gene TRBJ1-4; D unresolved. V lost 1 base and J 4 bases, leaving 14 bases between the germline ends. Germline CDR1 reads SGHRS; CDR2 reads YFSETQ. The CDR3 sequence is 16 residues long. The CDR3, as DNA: TGCGCCAGCAGCTTGTCGGCCGGAGTACTTAATGAAAAACTGTTTTTT. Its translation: CASSLSAGVLNEKLFF.

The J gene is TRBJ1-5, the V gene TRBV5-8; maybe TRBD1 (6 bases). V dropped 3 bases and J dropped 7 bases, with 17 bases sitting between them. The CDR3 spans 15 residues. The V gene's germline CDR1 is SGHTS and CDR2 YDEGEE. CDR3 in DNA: TGTGCCAGCAGCTCCCAAACAGGGTGGAACCAGCCCCAGCATTTT. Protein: CASSSQTGWNQPQHF.

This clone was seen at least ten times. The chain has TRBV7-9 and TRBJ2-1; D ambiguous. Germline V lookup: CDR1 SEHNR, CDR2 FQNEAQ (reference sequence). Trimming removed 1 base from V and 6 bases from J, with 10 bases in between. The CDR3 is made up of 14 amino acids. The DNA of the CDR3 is TGTGCCAGCAGCTTAGGGGCTAGTGTCAATGAGCAGTTCTTC. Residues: CASSLGASVNEQFF. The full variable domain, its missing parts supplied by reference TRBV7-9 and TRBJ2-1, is DTGVSQNPRHKITKRGQNVTFRCDPISEHNRLYWYRQTLGQGPEFLTYFQNEAQLEKSRLLSDRFSAERPKGSFSTLEIQRTEQGDSAMYLCASSLGASVNEQFFGPGTRLTVL.

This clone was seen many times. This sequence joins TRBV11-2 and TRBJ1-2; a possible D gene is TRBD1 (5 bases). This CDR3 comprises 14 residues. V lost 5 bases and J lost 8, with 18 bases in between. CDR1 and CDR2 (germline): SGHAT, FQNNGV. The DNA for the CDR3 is TGTGCCAGCAGCGATCTTACGGGGGGGGAGGGCTACACCTTC. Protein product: CASSDLTGGEGYTF.

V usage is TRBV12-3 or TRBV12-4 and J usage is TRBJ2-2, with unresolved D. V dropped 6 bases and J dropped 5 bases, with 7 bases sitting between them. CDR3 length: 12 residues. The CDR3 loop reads CASSGRTGELFF. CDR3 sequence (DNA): TGTGCCAGCAGCGGGCGGACCGGGGAGCTGTTTTTT.

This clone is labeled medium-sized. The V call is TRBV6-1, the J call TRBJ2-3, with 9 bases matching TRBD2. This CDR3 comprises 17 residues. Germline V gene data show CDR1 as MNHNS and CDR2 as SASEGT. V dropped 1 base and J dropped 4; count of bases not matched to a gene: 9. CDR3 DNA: TGTGCCAGCAGTGAAGTTCTTAGCGGGAGATACGCAGATACGCAGTATTTT. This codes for CASSEVLSGRYADTQYF.

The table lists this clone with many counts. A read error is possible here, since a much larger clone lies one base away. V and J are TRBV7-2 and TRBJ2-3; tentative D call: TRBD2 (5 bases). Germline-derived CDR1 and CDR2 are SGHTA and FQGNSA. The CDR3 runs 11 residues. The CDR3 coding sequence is TGTGCCAGCAGCTTGGGAGATGCGCAGTATTTT. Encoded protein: CASSLGDAQYF. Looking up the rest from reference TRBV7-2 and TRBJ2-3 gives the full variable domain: GAGVSQSPSNKVTEKGKDVELRCDPISGHTALYWYRQSLGQGLEFLIYFQGNSAPDKSGLPSDRFSAERTGGSVSTLTIQRTQQEDSAVYLCASSLGDAQYFGPGTRLTVL.

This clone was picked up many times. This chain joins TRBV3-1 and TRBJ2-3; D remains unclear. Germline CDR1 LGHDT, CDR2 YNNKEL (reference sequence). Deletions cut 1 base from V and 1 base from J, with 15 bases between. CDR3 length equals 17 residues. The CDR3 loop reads CASSQGELISGTDTQYF. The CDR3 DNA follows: TGTGCCAGCAGCCAAGGAGAGTTGATTTCTGGCACAGATACGCAGTATTTT.

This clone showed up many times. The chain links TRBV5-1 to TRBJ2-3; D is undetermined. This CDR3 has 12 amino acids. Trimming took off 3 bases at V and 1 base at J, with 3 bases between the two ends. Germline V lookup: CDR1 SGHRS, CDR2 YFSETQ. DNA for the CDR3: TGCGCCAGCAGCTGGGGCACAGATACGCAGTATTTT. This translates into CASSWGTDTQYF.

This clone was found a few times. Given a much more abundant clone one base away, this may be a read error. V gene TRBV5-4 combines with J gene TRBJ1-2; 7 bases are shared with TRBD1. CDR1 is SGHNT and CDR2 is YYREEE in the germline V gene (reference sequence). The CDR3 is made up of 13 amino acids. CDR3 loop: CSSSPDRNYGYTF. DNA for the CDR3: TGTTCCAGCAGCCCGGACAGGAACTATGGCTACACCTTC.

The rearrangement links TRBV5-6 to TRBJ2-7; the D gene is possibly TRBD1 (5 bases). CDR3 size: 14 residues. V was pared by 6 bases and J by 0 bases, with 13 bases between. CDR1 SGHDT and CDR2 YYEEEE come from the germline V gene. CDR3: CASNEGVGSYEQYF. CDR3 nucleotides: TGTGCCAGCAACGAAGGGGTAGGCTCCTACGAGCAGTACTTC.

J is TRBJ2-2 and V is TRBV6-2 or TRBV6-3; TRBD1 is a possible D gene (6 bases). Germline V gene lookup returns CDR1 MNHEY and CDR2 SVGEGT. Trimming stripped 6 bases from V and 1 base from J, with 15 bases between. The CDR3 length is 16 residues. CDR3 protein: CASRITGQMNTGELFF. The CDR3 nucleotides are TGTGCCAGCAGGATTACTGGACAGATGAACACCGGGGAGCTGTTTTTT.

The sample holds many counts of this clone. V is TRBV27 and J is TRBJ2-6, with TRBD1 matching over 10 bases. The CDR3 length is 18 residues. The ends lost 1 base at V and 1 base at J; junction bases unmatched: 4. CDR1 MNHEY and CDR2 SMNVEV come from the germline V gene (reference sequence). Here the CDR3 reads CASSLWGTGESGANVLTF. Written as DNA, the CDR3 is TGTGCCAGCAGTTTATGGGGGACAGGGGAGTCTGGGGCCAACGTCCTGACTTTC. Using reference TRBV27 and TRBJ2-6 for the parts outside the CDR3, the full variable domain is EAQVTQNPRYLITVTGKKLTVTCSQNMNHEYMSWYRQDPGLGLRQIYYSMNVEVTDKGDVPEGYKVSRKEKRNFPLILESPSPNQTSLYFCASSLWGTGESGANVLTFGAGSRLTVL.

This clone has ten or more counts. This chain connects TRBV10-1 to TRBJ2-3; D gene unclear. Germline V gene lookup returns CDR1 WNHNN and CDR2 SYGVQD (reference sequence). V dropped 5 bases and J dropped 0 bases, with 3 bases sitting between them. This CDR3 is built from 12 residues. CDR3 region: CASSSSTDTQYF. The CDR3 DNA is TGCGCCAGCAGTTCTAGCACAGATACGCAGTATTTT.

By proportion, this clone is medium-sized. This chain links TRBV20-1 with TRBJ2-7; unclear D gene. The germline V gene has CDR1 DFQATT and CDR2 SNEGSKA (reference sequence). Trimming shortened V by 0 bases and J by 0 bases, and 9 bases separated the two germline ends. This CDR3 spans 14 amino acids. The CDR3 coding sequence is TGCAGTGCTAGAGAAGGTGGGCTCTCCTACGAGCAGTACTTC. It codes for CSAREGGLSYEQYF.

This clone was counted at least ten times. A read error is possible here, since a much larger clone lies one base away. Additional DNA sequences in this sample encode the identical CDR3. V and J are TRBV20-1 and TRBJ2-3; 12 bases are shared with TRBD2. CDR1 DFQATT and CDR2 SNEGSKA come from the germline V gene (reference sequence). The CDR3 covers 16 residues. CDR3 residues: CSARDPSGRGTDTQYF. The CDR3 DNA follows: TGCAGCGCTAGAGACCCTAGCGGGAGGGGCACAGATACGCAGTATTTT.

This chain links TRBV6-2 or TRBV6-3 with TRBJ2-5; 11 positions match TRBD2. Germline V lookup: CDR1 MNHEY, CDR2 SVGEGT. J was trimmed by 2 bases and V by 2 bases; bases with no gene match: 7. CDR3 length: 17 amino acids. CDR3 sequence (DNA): TGTGCCAGCAGTTACGGTAGCGGGGGGGCCTGGCAAGAGACCCAGTACTTC. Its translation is CASSYGSGGAWQETQYF.

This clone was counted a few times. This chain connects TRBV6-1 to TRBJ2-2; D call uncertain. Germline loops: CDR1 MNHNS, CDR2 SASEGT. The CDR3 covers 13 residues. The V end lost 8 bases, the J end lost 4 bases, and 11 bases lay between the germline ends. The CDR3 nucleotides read TGTGCCAGCCAACTTTCCGGCACCGGGGAGCTGTTTTTT. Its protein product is CASQLSGTGELFF.

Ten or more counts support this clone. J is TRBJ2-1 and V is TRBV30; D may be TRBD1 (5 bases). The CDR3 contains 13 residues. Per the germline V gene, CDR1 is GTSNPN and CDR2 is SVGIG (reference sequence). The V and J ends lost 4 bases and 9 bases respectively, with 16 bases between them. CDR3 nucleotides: TGTGCCTGGAAAAATGGGCAGGGCGGTGAGCAGTTCTTC. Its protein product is CAWKNGQGGEQFF.

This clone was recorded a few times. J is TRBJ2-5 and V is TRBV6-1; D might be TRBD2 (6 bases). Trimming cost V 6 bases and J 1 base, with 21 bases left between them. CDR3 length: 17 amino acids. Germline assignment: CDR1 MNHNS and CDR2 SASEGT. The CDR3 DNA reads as TGTGCCAGCAGGAAAGGGCCAATGGGGGGACTCCAAGAGACCCAGTACTTC. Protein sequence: CASRKGPMGGLQETQYF.

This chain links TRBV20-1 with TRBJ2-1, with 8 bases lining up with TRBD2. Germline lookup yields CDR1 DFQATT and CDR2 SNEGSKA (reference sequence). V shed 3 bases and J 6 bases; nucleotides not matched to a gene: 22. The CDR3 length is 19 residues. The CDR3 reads CSASGGFVSGRSLLNEQFF. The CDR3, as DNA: TGCAGTGCTAGCGGTGGTTTTGTGAGCGGGAGAAGCCTACTCAATGAGCAGTTCTTC.

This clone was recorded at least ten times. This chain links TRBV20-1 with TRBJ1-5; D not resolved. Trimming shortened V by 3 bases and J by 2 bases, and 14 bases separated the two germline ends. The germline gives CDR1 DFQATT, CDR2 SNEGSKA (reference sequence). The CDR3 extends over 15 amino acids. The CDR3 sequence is CSARRTEGGNQPQHF. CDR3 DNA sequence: TGCAGTGCTAGGCGCACAGAGGGCGGCAATCAGCCCCAGCATTTT.